This TCR beta chain comes out of a study of blood T cell repertoires in COVID-19. Overall study: Spain, Italy and the United States supplied samples that represented acute and convalescent COVID-19. PBMCs, B-cell-depleted T cells, or T cells provided the cDNA or gDNA that made up the material.

Source study methods: Scientists estimated how many nucleated cells there were by amplifying reference gene primers. Data came from immunoSEQ multiplex PCR; TCRdb stores just in-frame clones and leaves some out. The DNA gave D and trimming, while V, J and clone size come from that table. The table has around 190,000 clones, 70% to 90% seen once. The germline V and J ends were trimmed by 0 bases and 7 bases, with 21 bases remaining between them. CDR1 SGHAT and CDR2 FQNNGV come from the germline V gene. This CDR3 has 17 residues. In terms of age and location, participants ranged from roughly 18 to 90 years and lived in about two dozen US areas.

This chain uses TRBV11-2 with TRBJ2-5; a possible D gene is TRBD2 (6 bases). The specimen was PBMCs or T cells enriched from blood (not recorded which). The TCR was taken from a woman aged 35 to 49 in a cohort exposed to, infected with or recovered from COVID-19 (not recorded which). The CDR3 region has the DNA TGTGCCAGCAGCTTAGAGGCGCGGGAAGGGCTTCTAGGGACCCAGTACTTC. Protein: CASSLEAREGLLGTQYF.